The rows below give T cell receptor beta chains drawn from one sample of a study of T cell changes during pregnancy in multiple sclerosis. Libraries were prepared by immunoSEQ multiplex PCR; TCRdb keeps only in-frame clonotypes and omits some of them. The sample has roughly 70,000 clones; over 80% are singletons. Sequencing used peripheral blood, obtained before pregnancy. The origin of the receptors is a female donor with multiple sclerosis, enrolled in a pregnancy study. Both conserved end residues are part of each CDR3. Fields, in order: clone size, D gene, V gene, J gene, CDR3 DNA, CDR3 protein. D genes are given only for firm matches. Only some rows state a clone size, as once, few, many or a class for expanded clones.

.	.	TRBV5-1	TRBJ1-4	TGCGCCAGCAGCTTGGTGGCAGGGGATGAAAAACTGTTTTTT	CASSLVAGDEKLFF
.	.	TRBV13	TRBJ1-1	TGTGCCAGCAGCATCGGGGGGCACGGTGAAGCTTTCTTT	CASSIGGHGEAFF
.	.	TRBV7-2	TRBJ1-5	TGTGCCAGCAGGGGGGGTACGGGTGTCAATCAGCCCCAGCATTTT	CASRGGTGVNQPQHF
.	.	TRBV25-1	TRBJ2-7	TGTGCCAGCAGTGCTAGAGGGTCCTCCTACGAGCAGTACTTC	CASSARGSSYEQYF
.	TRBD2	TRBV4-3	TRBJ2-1	TGCGTCAGCAGCCAAGAGGCCTTACTAGCGGGCAGCTACAATGAGCAGTTCTTC	CVSSQEALLAGSYNEQFF
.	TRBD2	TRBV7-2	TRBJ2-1	TGTGCCAGCAGCCAAACTAGCGGATCCTACAATGAGCAGTTCTTC	CASSQTSGSYNEQFF
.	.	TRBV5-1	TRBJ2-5	TGCGCCAGCAGCGTAAACCAAGAGACCCAGTACTTC	CASSVNQETQYF
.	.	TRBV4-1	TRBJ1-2	TGCGCCAGCAGCACCCCCCAGGTACCCCGCTATGGCTACACCTTC	CASSTPQVPRYGYTF
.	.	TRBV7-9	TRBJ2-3	TGTGCCAGCACCCCCCGGGTGGGGCCGGCGGATACGCAGTATTTT	CASTPRVGPADTQYF
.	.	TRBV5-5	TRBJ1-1	TGTGCCAGCAGCTTGGGGGGCCGCAGTGAAGCTTTCTTT	CASSLGGRSEAFF
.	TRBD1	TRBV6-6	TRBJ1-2	TGTGCCAGCAGTTCATATCCCCGGGACAGGGTCCCTGGCTACACCTTC	CASSSYPRDRVPGYTF
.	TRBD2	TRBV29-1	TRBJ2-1	TGCAGCGTTGCGGGGACTAGCGGGAGGGTTAATGAGCAGTTCTTC	CSVAGTSGRVNEQFF
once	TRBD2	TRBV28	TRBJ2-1	TGTGCCAGCAGCCGAAGCGGGAGCGCACGGAATGAGCAGTTCTTC	CASSRSGSARNEQFF
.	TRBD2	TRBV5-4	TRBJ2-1	TGTGCCAGCAGCTTGGAGGGGACTAGGGCTTACAATGAGCAGTTCTTC	CASSLEGTRAYNEQFF
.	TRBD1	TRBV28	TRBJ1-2	TGTGCCAGCAGCCCTAGGACAGGGGGCTTTATTGGCTACACCTTC	CASSPRTGGFIGYTF
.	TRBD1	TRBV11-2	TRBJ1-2	TGTGCCAGCAGCTCCACCCCGGGACAGAACTATGGCTACACCTTC	CASSSTPGQNYGYTF
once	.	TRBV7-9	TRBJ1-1	TGTGCCAGCAGCTTTGGGACACTAAACACTGAAGCTTTCTTT	CASSFGTLNTEAFF
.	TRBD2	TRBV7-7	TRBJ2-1	TGTGCTAGCAGCTCAACTAGCGGGATGGGGAATGAGCAGTTCTTC	CASSSTSGMGNEQFF
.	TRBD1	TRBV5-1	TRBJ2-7	TGCGCCAGCAGCTGGGGGACAGGGGGCTACGAGCAGTACTTC	CASSWGTGGYEQYF
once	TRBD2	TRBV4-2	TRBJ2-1	TGTGCCAGCAGCCAAGATGGTACTAGCGGTTACAATGAGCAGTTCTTC	CASSQDGTSGYNEQFF
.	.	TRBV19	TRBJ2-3	TGTGCCAGTAGTATAGGCCAGGGGTCAGATACGCAGTATTTT	CASSIGQGSDTQYF
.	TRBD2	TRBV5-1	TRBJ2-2	TGCGCCAGCAGCTGGGGACTAGCGGGAATCACCGGGGAGCTGTTTTTT	CASSWGLAGITGELFF
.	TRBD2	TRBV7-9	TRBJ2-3	TGTGCCAGCAGCCCCGGACTAGCGGGAACCGGAGATACGCAGTATTTT	CASSPGLAGTGDTQYF
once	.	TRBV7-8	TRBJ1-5	TGTGCCAGCAGCCCAATCTTCAGGGGCCAGGGCAATCAGCCCCAGCATTTT	CASSPIFRGQGNQPQHF